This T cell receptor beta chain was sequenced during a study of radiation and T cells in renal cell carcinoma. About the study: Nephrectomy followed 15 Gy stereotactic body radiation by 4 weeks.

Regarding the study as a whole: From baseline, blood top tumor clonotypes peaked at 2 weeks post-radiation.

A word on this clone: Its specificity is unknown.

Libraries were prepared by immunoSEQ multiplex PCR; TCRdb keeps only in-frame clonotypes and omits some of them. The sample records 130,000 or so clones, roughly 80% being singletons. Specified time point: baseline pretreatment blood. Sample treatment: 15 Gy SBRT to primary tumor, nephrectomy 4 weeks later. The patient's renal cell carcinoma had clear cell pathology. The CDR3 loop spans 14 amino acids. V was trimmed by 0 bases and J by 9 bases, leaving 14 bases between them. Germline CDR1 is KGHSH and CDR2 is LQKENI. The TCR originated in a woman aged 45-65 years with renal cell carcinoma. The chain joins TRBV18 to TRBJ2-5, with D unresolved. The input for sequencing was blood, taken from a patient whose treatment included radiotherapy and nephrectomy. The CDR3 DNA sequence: TGTGCCAGCTCACCACCGACACCCCGTCAGGCCCAGTACTTC. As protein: CASSPPTPRQAQYF.